The present entry profiles one T cell receptor (beta chain) with its context. The antigen is not known. There are 16 residues in the CDR3. The germline gives CDR1 SGHTS, CDR2 YDEGEE. Trimming left V 5 bases short and J 3 bases short, with 21 bases between. This entry belongs to a study of cytomegalovirus exposure and HLA in healthy donors. Broader study findings: The study put under 200 TCR beta chains on its list as cytomegalovirus-associated.

It was with 60 Vbeta and 13 Jbeta primers that the PCR ran. The method was immunoSEQ multiplex PCR; TCRdb's version includes in-frame clones alone and lacks a portion of them. The sample holds more than 150,000 clones; roughly 87% are singletons and the top ten take 0.2% to 0.3%. The clonotype was recovered from a girl under three years old in good health and CMV-seronegative. J is TRBJ2-7 and V is TRBV5-8; maybe TRBD2 (6 bases). The sample comprised PBMCs. CDR3 DNA: TGTGCCAGCAGGAACCGTATCTTGCGGGACCACTACGAGCAGTACTTC. Its protein is CASRNRILRDHYEQYF.